These T cell receptor beta chains were read from a single sample in a study of kidney transplant recipient with SARS-CoV-2 infection. TCRdb processed the reads anew with MiXCR; each CDR3 protein has one entry. The table records approximately 240,000 distinct CDR3 sequences, under 30% of them present only once. The sample in question was a blood sample, obtained at baseline and on approximately day 120 from a kidney transplant recipient. The receptors shown here come from a male patient aged 30 to 40 who had COVID-19 and was a kidney transplant recipient. The graft donor may have given rise to some T cells. Each CDR3 is given with its conserved first and last residue. Fields, in order: CDR3 length, V gene, J gene, D gene, clone size, CDR3 DNA, CDR3 protein. A D gene is named only where the DNA matches it firmly. Clone size, where shown, is once, few, many, or a class for clones that have expanded.

CDR3 length: 16
V gene: TRBV2
J gene: TRBJ2-1
D gene: -
clone size: -
CDR3 DNA: TGTGCCAGCAGTCCCCTCCGAGGGTCGAGGGACAATGAGCAGTTCTTC
CDR3 protein: CASSPLRGSRDNEQFF

CDR3 length: 17
V gene: TRBV7-9
J gene: TRBJ2-5
D gene: TRBD2
clone size: few
CDR3 DNA: TGTGCCAGCAGCTCATCAACTAGCGGGAGGTACCAAGAGACCCAGTACTTC
CDR3 protein: CASSSSTSGRYQETQYF

CDR3 length: 15
V gene: TRBV5-4
J gene: TRBJ1-2
D gene: -
clone size: many
CDR3 DNA: TGTGCCAGCAGCTTGGGGACCAGGGCCAACTATGGCTACACCTTC
CDR3 protein: CASSLGTRANYGYTF

CDR3 length: 17
V gene: TRBV3-1
J gene: TRBJ2-5
D gene: -
clone size: -
CDR3 DNA: TGTGCCAACAGCACTACCCGTCCCATTTCTTTCTCTGAGACCCAGTACTTC
CDR3 protein: CANSTTRPISFSETQYF

CDR3 length: 13
V gene: TRBV12-3/TRBV12-4
J gene: TRBJ2-7
D gene: TRBD1
clone size: many
CDR3 DNA: TGTGCCAGCAGTGCGACAGGGGGTTGGGAGCAGTACTTC
CDR3 protein: CASSATGGWEQYF

CDR3 length: 17
V gene: TRBV12-2
J gene: TRBJ1-2
D gene: -
clone size: many
CDR3 DNA: TGTGCAAGTCGCGTATTACGGACTCCACGAAAGACCTATGGCTACACCTTC
CDR3 protein: CASRVLRTPRKTYGYTF

CDR3 length: 14
V gene: TRBV7-9
J gene: TRBJ1-5
D gene: -
clone size: many
CDR3 DNA: TGTGCCAGCAGCGGGGACGGATTCAATCAGCCCCAGCATTTT
CDR3 protein: CASSGDGFNQPQHF

CDR3 length: 16
V gene: TRBV5-8
J gene: TRBJ1-2
D gene: -
clone size: many
CDR3 DNA: TGTGCCAGCTGTGTAACTCATCCACGAAAGACCTATGGCTACACCTTC
CDR3 protein: CASCVTHPRKTYGYTF

CDR3 length: 17
V gene: TRBV3-1
J gene: TRBJ1-2
D gene: -
clone size: once
CDR3 DNA: TGTGCCAGCAGCGGATACCTCACCTTTCGAAAGACCTATGGCCACACCTTC
CDR3 protein: CASSGYLTFRKTYGHTF

CDR3 length: 17
V gene: TRBV6-8
J gene: TRBJ1-2
D gene: -
clone size: many
CDR3 DNA: TGTGCCAGCAGTTGGGGCGTACGCTCTAGAAAGACCTATGGCTACACCTTC
CDR3 protein: CASSWGVRSRKTYGYTF

CDR3 length: 15
V gene: TRBV29-1
J gene: TRBJ1-3
D gene: -
clone size: many
CDR3 DNA: TGCATCTCAACCCCAGTCGGGGCGGGTGGAAACACCATATATTTT
CDR3 protein: CISTPVGAGGNTIYF

CDR3 length: 18
V gene: TRBV6-6
J gene: TRBJ1-2
D gene: TRBD1
clone size: many
CDR3 DNA: TGTGCCAGCAGTCATACGTTCGGGACAGGAAGTCAACTGGATGGCTACACCTTC
CDR3 protein: CASSHTFGTGSQLDGYTF

CDR3 length: 17
V gene: TRBV11-3
J gene: TRBJ2-7
D gene: TRBD1
clone size: many
CDR3 DNA: TGTGCCAGCAGCTTACTAGGGGATGGACAGGATTCCTACGAGCAGTACTTC
CDR3 protein: CASSLLGDGQDSYEQYF

CDR3 length: 16
V gene: TRBV5-5
J gene: TRBJ1-3
D gene: -
clone size: many
CDR3 DNA: TGTGCCAGCATCCCGAGAGGCGGGAGCTCTGGAAACACCATATATTTT
CDR3 protein: CASIPRGGSSGNTIYF

CDR3 length: 17
V gene: TRBV7-4
J gene: TRBJ1-2
D gene: -
clone size: many
CDR3 DNA: TGTGCCAGCAGCGATGGATGTTCAGCTCGAAAGACCTATGGCTACACCTTC
CDR3 protein: CASSDGCSARKTYGYTF

CDR3 length: 14
V gene: TRBV11-3
J gene: TRBJ1-2
D gene: TRBD1
clone size: many
CDR3 DNA: TGTGCCAGCAGCGATCGGACAGGGAATCATGGCTACACCTTC
CDR3 protein: CASSDRTGNHGYTF

CDR3 length: 17
V gene: TRBV6-8
J gene: TRBJ1-2
D gene: -
clone size: many
CDR3 DNA: TGTGCCAGCAGTCAAGGAGGACGCTCTAGAAAGACCTATGGCTACACCTTC
CDR3 protein: CASSQGGRSRKTYGYTF

CDR3 length: 15
V gene: TRBV13
J gene: TRBJ2-3
D gene: TRBD1
clone size: -
CDR3 DNA: TGTGCCAGCAGCTTAGGGGACAGGGCGGAAGATACGCAGTATTTT
CDR3 protein: CASSLGDRAEDTQYF

CDR3 length: 13
V gene: TRBV20-1
J gene: TRBJ2-1
D gene: -
clone size: many
CDR3 DNA: TGCAGTGCTAAAGGGGGACTCCTCAATGAGCAGTTCTTC
CDR3 protein: CSAKGGLLNEQFF

CDR3 length: 15
V gene: TRBV13
J gene: TRBJ2-7
D gene: TRBD1
clone size: many
CDR3 DNA: TGTGCCAGCAGCTTATGGGGACAGGGGTCCTACGAGCAGTACTTC
CDR3 protein: CASSLWGQGSYEQYF

CDR3 length: 15
V gene: TRBV12-3/TRBV12-4
J gene: TRBJ1-1
D gene: -
clone size: many
CDR3 DNA: TGTGCCAGCAGTTTAACGGCAGGGGAGAACACTGAAGCTTTCTTT
CDR3 protein: CASSLTAGENTEAFF

CDR3 length: 14
V gene: TRBV6-6
J gene: TRBJ1-4
D gene: -
clone size: many
CDR3 DNA: TGTGCCAGCAGTTACTCGGTGGGGAATGAAAAACTGTTTTTT
CDR3 protein: CASSYSVGNEKLFF

CDR3 length: 13
V gene: TRBV6-5
J gene: TRBJ1-6
D gene: -
clone size: many
CDR3 DNA: TGTGCCGCCCGGGGGCTATCAAATTCACCCCTCCACTTT
CDR3 protein: CAARGLSNSPLHF

CDR3 length: 17
V gene: TRBV12-2
J gene: TRBJ1-2
D gene: -
clone size: many
CDR3 DNA: TGTGCAAGTCGCACTGAGTTGACTCCACGAAAGACCTATGGCTACACCTTC
CDR3 protein: CASRTELTPRKTYGYTF

CDR3 length: 13
V gene: TRBV10-3
J gene: TRBJ1-5
D gene: TRBD1
clone size: many
CDR3 DNA: TGTGCCATCGCAGGGGGCGTGGATCAGCCCCAGCATTTT
CDR3 protein: CAIAGGVDQPQHF

CDR3 length: 17
V gene: TRBV25-1
J gene: TRBJ1-2
D gene: -
clone size: many
CDR3 DNA: TGTGCCAGCAGTCCGATGAGAGAACTGGGAAAGACCTATGGCTACACCTTC
CDR3 protein: CASSPMRELGKTYGYTF

CDR3 length: 14
V gene: TRBV7-6
J gene: TRBJ2-7
D gene: -
clone size: few
CDR3 DNA: TGTGCCAGCAGCTTAGCTCTGGGGGGCGGCGAGCAGTACTTC
CDR3 protein: CASSLALGGGEQYF

CDR3 length: 15
V gene: TRBV4-2
J gene: TRBJ1-4
D gene: -
clone size: many
CDR3 DNA: TGTGCCAGCAGCCAAGTAGGGACCCGCGAGGAAAAACTGTTTTTT
CDR3 protein: CASSQVGTREEKLFF

CDR3 length: 17
V gene: TRBV11-3
J gene: TRBJ1-2
D gene: -
clone size: many
CDR3 DNA: TGTGCCAGCAGCCTCTGGGTCGATCTCGGAAAGACCTATGGCTACACCTTC
CDR3 protein: CASSLWVDLGKTYGYTF

CDR3 length: 16
V gene: TRBV5-1
J gene: TRBJ1-2
D gene: -
clone size: -
CDR3 DNA: TGCGCCAGCGCTACAAGATCGGTTCGAAAGGCCTATGGCTACACCTTC
CDR3 protein: CASATRSVRKAYGYTF

CDR3 length: 16
V gene: TRBV30
J gene: TRBJ1-2
D gene: -
clone size: few
CDR3 DNA: TGTGCCTGGGGGTTAGCGCGTTATAGAAAGACCTATGGCTACACCTTC
CDR3 protein: CAWGLARYRKTYGYTF

CDR3 length: 13
V gene: TRBV6-2/TRBV6-3
J gene: TRBJ2-7
D gene: TRBD2
clone size: few
CDR3 DNA: TGTGCCAGCAAGCGGGAGCCCGCCTACGAGCAGTACTTC
CDR3 protein: CASKREPAYEQYF

CDR3 length: 17
V gene: TRBV25-1
J gene: TRBJ1-2
D gene: -
clone size: few
CDR3 DNA: TGTGCCAGCAGTATGCTCGAAGAACTGGGAAAGACCTATGGCTACACCTTC
CDR3 protein: CASSMLEELGKTYGYTF

CDR3 length: 14
V gene: TRBV6-6
J gene: TRBJ2-7
D gene: TRBD2
clone size: many
CDR3 DNA: TGTGCCAGCAGTAACACAGGGACTAGCGCCGAGCAGTACTTC
CDR3 protein: CASSNTGTSAEQYF

CDR3 length: 17
V gene: TRBV10-1
J gene: TRBJ1-2
D gene: -
clone size: many
CDR3 DNA: TGCGCCAGCAGTGTTGTGGGAAGATCGCGAAAGACCTATGGCTACACCTTC
CDR3 protein: CASSVVGRSRKTYGYTF

CDR3 length: 16
V gene: TRBV11-1
J gene: TRBJ2-3
D gene: -
clone size: -
CDR3 DNA: TGTGTCAGCAGCTTAGGGTCGGACAGTGCCACAGATACGCAGTATTTT
CDR3 protein: CVSSLGSDSATDTQYF

CDR3 length: 18
V gene: TRBV10-1
J gene: TRBJ2-5
D gene: TRBD2
clone size: many
CDR3 DNA: TGCGCCAGCAGTGTCTTGACTAGCGGGAGGAAGTACCAAGAGACCCAGTACTTC
CDR3 protein: CASSVLTSGRKYQETQYF

CDR3 length: 14
V gene: TRBV5-4
J gene: TRBJ2-3
D gene: -
clone size: many
CDR3 DNA: TGTGCCAGCAGTCCTGGGACTAGCACAGATACGCAGTATTTT
CDR3 protein: CASSPGTSTDTQYF

CDR3 length: 17
V gene: TRBV3-1
J gene: TRBJ1-1
D gene: -
clone size: many
CDR3 DNA: TGTGCCAGCAGCGAAGGCGATCCCATTTCAATTCGCACTGAAGCTTTCTTT
CDR3 protein: CASSEGDPISIRTEAFF

CDR3 length: 15
V gene: TRBV19
J gene: TRBJ2-6
D gene: TRBD1
clone size: many
CDR3 DNA: TGTGCCAGTAGTATAGCCAGGGGGGGGGCCAACGTCCTGACTTTC
CDR3 protein: CASSIARGGANVLTF

CDR3 length: 17
V gene: TRBV10-1
J gene: TRBJ1-4
D gene: -
clone size: many
CDR3 DNA: TGCGCCAGCAGTAATGTAGGGAGGGCGTCTCAGGGTGAAAAACTGTTTTTT
CDR3 protein: CASSNVGRASQGEKLFF

CDR3 length: 14
V gene: TRBV6-5
J gene: TRBJ2-7
D gene: -
clone size: many
CDR3 DNA: TGTGCCAGCAGTTCAGTAACCGGGACTTCAACCCAGTACTTC
CDR3 protein: CASSSVTGTSTQYF

CDR3 length: 15
V gene: TRBV9
J gene: TRBJ1-6
D gene: TRBD1
clone size: many
CDR3 DNA: TGTGCCAGCAGCGTTTCGGACAGGGGCAATTCACCCCTCCACTTT
CDR3 protein: CASSVSDRGNSPLHF

CDR3 length: 15
V gene: TRBV7-3
J gene: TRBJ2-7
D gene: TRBD2
clone size: few
CDR3 DNA: TGTGCCAGCAGCTTAGCGGGAGGGCCTCTGTACGAGCAGTACTTC
CDR3 protein: CASSLAGGPLYEQYF

CDR3 length: 18
V gene: TRBV4-1
J gene: TRBJ1-5
D gene: TRBD1
clone size: many
CDR3 DNA: TGCGCCAGCAGCCAAGATAGTTATGCCAGGGGGGGGCTTCAGCCCCAGCATTTT
CDR3 protein: CASSQDSYARGGLQPQHF

CDR3 length: 14
V gene: TRBV27
J gene: TRBJ1-2
D gene: -
clone size: -
CDR3 DNA: TGTGCCAACAGCCCGCCTGGGGTTGGCTATGGCTACACCTTC
CDR3 protein: CANSPPGVGYGYTF

CDR3 length: 12
V gene: TRBV11-2
J gene: TRBJ2-5
D gene: TRBD1
clone size: few
CDR3 DNA: TGTGCCAGCAGCTTAGTAGACAGGGAAAGGTACTTC
CDR3 protein: CASSLVDRERYF

CDR3 length: 13
V gene: TRBV5-4
J gene: TRBJ1-1
D gene: -
clone size: many
CDR3 DNA: TGTGCCAGCAGCTTGGCCGATGACCGTGAAGCTTTCTTT
CDR3 protein: CASSLADDREAFF

CDR3 length: 15
V gene: TRBV12-3/TRBV12-4
J gene: TRBJ2-1
D gene: TRBD2
clone size: few
CDR3 DNA: TGTGCCAGCAGAAAACTAGCGGGAGCTAAAAATGAGCAGTTCTTC
CDR3 protein: CASRKLAGAKNEQFF

CDR3 length: 17
V gene: TRBV8-2
J gene: TRBJ2-6
D gene: -
clone size: many
CDR3 DNA: TGTGGCAGCCGGTGGAGGATAACACAAAGTCGGGCCAACGTCCTGACTTTC
CDR3 protein: CGSRWRITQSRANVLTF

CDR3 length: 14
V gene: TRBV9
J gene: TRBJ1-1
D gene: -
clone size: -
CDR3 DNA: TGTGCCAGCAGCGTTGAGGGAATGAACACTGAAGCTTTCTTT
CDR3 protein: CASSVEGMNTEAFF